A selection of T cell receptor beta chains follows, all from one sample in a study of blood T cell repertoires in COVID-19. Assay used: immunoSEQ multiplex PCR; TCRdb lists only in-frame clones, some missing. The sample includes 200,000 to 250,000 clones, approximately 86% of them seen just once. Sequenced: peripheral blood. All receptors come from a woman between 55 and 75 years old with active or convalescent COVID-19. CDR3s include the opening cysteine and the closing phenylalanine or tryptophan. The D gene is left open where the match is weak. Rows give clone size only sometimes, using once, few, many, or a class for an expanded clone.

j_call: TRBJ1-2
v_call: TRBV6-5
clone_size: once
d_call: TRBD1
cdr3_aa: CASSSRGRDGYTF
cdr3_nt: TGTGCCAGCAGTTCCAGGGGGCGAGATGGCTACACCTTC

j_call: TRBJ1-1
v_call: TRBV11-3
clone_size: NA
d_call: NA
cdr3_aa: CASSLGPVNTEAFF
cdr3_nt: TGTGCCAGCAGCTTAGGTCCAGTAAACACTGAAGCTTTCTTT

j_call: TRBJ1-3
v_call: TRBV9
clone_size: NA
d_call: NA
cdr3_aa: CASTGTDSPLGNTIYF
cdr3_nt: TGTGCCAGCACGGGTACGGACTCCCCGCTTGGAAACACCATATATTTT

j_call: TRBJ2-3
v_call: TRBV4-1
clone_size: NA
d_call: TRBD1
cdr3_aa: CASSHVPQGEGTDTQYF
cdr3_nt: TGCGCCAGCAGCCACGTCCCCCAGGGGGAAGGCACAGATACGCAGTATTTT

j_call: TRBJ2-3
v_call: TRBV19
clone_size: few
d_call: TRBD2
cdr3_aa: CASSYWTSGNTDTQYF
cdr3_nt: TGTGCCAGTAGTTATTGGACTAGCGGAAACACAGATACGCAGTATTTT

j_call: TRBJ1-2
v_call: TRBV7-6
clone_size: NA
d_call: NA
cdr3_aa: CASSPERGRGYGYTF
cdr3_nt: TGTGCCAGCAGCCCCGAGCGCGGCAGGGGCTATGGCTACACCTTC

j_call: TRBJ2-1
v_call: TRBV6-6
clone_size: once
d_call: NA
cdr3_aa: CAASGFHNEQFF
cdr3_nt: TGTGCCGCGTCGGGGTTCCACAATGAGCAGTTCTTC

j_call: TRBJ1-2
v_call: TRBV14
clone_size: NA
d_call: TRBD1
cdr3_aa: CASSRTGGNYGYTF
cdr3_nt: TGTGCCAGCAGCCGGACAGGGGGGAACTATGGCTACACCTTC

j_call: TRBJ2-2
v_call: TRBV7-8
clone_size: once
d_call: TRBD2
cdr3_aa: CASSRITSGVNTGELFF
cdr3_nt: TGTGCCAGCAGCCGAATCACTAGCGGGGTTAACACCGGGGAGCTGTTTTTT

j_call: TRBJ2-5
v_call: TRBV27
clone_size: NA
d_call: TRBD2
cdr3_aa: CASSLSRRPGISGGSETQYF
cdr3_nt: TGTGCCAGCAGTTTATCGAGGCGCCCCGGAATTTCGGGAGGGAGCGAGACCCAGTACTTC

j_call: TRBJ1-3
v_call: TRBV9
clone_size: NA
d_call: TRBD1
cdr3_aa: CASSVGTGSNTIYF
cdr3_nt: TGTGCCAGCAGCGTAGGGACAGGGTCAAACACCATATATTTT

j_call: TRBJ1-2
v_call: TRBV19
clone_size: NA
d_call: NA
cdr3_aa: CASSRESYGYTF
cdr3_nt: TGTGCCAGTAGCCGGGAATCTTATGGCTACACCTTC

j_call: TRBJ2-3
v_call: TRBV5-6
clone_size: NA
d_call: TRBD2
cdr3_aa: CASSLAVAGGTDTQYF
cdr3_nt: TGTGCCAGCAGCTTGGCCGTAGCGGGAGGGACAGATACGCAGTATTTT

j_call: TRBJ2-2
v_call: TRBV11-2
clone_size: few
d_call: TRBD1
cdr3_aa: CASSLAGGTGELFF
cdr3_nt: TGTGCCAGCAGCTTAGCAGGGGGCACCGGGGAGCTGTTTTTT

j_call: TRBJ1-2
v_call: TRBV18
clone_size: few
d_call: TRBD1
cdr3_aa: CASSPAGQANYGYTF
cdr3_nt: TGTGCCAGCTCACCAGCGGGACAGGCTAACTATGGCTACACCTTC

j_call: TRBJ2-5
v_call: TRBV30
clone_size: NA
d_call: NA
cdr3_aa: CAWSPPGETQYF
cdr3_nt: TGTGCCTGGAGCCCTCCGGGAGAGACCCAGTACTTC

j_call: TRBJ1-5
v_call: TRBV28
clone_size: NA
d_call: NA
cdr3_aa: CASSLGGRGLGSNQPQHF
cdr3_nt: TGTGCCAGCAGTTTGGGCGGCAGGGGCCTGGGTAGCAATCAGCCCCAGCATTTT

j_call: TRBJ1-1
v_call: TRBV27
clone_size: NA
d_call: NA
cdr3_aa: CASSYSTAAKPIEAFF
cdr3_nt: TGTGCCAGCAGTTACTCGACAGCCGCCAAGCCGATTGAAGCTTTCTTT

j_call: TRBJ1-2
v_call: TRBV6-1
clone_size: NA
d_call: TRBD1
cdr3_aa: CASSESTGAFGGYTF
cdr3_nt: TGTGCCAGCAGTGAATCGACAGGGGCTTTTGGGGGCTACACCTTC

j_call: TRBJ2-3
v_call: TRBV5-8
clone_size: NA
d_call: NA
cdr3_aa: CASSPVWDTQYF
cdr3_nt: TGTGCCAGCAGCCCGGTCTGGGATACGCAGTATTTT

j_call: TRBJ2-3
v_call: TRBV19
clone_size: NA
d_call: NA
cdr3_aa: CASSIMGFSTDTQYF
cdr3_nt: TGTGCCAGTAGTATCATGGGCTTTAGCACAGATACGCAGTATTTT

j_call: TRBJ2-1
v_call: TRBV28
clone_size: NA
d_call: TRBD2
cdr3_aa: CASSLAGVYNEQFF
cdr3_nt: TGTGCCAGCAGCTTAGCGGGGGTGTACAATGAGCAGTTCTTC

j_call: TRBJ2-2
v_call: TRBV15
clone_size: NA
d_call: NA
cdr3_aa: CATSRDRVTGELFF
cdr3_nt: TGTGCCACCAGCAGAGATCGTGTAACCGGGGAGCTGTTTTTT

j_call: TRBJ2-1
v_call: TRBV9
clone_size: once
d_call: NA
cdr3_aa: CASSVERASPHEQFF
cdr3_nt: TGTGCCAGCAGCGTAGAGCGGGCCTCCCCCCATGAGCAGTTCTTC

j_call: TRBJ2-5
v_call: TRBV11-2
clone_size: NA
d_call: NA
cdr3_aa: CASSRLGSGLFKETQYF
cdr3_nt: TGTGCCAGCAGCCGATTGGGGTCGGGACTCTTCAAAGAGACCCAGTACTTC

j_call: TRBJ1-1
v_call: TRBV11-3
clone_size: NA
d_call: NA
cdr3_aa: CASSLNSKNTEAFF
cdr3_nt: TGTGCCAGCAGCTTAAACAGTAAAAACACTGAAGCTTTCTTT

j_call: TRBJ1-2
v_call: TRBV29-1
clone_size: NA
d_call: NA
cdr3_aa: CSVGMGRGEYGYTF
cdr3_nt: TGCAGCGTTGGGATGGGCAGGGGCGAATATGGCTACACCTTC

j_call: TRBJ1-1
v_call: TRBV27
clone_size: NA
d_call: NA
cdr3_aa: CASSSDSGVMNTEAFF
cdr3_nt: TGTGCCAGCAGTTCCGACAGTGGAGTCATGAACACTGAAGCTTTCTTT

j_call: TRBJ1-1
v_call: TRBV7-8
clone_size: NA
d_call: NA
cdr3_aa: CASSLGEGTEAFF
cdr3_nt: TGTGCCAGCAGCTTAGGCGAGGGCACTGAAGCTTTCTTT

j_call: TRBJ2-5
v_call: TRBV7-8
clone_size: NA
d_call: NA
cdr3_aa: CASSLVIETQYF
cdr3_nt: TGTGCCAGCAGCTTAGTCATTGAGACCCAGTACTTC

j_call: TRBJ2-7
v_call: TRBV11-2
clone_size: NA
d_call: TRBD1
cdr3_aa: CASSLGQGGIYEQYF
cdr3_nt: TGTGCCAGCAGCCTCGGACAGGGGGGGATCTACGAGCAGTACTTC

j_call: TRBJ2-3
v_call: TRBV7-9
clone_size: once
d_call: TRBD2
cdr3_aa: CASSFGLAGAIGTDTQYF
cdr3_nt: TGTGCCAGCAGCTTTGGACTAGCGGGAGCGATCGGCACAGATACGCAGTATTTT

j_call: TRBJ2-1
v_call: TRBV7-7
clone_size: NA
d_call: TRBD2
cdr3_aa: CASSLSSGIGYEQFF
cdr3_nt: TGTGCTAGCAGCCTATCTAGCGGGATCGGCTATGAGCAGTTCTTC

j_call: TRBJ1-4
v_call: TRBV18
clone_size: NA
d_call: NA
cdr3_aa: CASSPTGSLNEKLFF
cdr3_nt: TGTGCCAGCTCACCTACAGGGTCCCTTAATGAAAAACTGTTTTTT

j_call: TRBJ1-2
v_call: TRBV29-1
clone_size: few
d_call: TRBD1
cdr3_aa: CSAGTGSANYGYTF
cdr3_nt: TGCAGCGCCGGGACAGGCTCCGCTAACTATGGCTACACCTTC

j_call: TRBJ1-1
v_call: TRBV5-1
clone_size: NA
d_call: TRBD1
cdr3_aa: CASSLDRGDTEAFF
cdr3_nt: TGCGCCAGCAGCCTCGACAGGGGGGACACTGAAGCTTTCTTT

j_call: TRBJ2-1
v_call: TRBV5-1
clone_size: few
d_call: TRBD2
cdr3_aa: CASSSNGGLDYNEQFF
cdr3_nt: TGCGCCAGCAGCTCTAATGGAGGACTAGACTACAATGAGCAGTTCTTC

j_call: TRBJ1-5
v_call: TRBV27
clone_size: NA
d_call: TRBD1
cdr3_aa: CASSETGDNQPQHF
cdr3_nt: TGTGCCAGCAGTGAGACAGGGGATAATCAGCCCCAGCATTTT

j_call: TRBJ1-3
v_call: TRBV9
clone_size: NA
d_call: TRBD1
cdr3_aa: CASSVEVGQEGGNTIYF
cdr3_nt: TGTGCCAGCAGCGTAGAGGTCGGACAGGAAGGTGGAAACACCATATATTTT

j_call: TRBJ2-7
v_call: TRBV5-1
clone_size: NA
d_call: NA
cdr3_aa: CASSLRLEGSEQYF
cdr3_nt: TGCGCCAGCAGCTTGCGTCTGGAGGGCAGCGAGCAGTACTTC

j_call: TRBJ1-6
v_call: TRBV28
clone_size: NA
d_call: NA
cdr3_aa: CASSFGQVLNSPLHF
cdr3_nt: TGTGCCAGCAGTTTTGGCCAGGTGCTAAATTCACCCCTCCACTTT

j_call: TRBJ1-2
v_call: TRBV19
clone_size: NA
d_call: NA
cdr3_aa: CASSIIPGQINGYTF
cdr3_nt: TGTGCCAGTAGTATAATCCCCGGACAGATTAATGGCTACACCTTC

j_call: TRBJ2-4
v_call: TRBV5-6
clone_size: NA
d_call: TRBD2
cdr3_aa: CASSSRGRAGEDIQYF
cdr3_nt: TGTGCCAGCAGCTCCCGGGGCCGGGCGGGGGAGGACATTCAGTACTTC

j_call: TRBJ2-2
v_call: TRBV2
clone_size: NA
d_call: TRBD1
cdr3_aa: CASTWTGLENTGELFF
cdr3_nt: TGTGCCAGCACATGGACAGGGCTCGAGAACACCGGGGAGCTGTTTTTT

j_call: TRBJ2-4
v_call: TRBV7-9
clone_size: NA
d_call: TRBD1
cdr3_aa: CASSLDRTPKNIQYF
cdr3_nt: TGTGCCAGCAGCCTGGACAGGACCCCTAAAAACATTCAGTACTTC

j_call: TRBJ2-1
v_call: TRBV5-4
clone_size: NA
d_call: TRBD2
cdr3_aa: CASSAGTSGYNEQFF
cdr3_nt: TGTGCCAGCAGCGCCGGGACTAGCGGCTACAATGAGCAGTTCTTC

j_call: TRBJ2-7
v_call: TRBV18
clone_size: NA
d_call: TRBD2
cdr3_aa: CASSRLTSGRTYEQYF
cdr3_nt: TGTGCCAGCTCACGACTCACTAGCGGGAGGACCTACGAGCAGTACTTC

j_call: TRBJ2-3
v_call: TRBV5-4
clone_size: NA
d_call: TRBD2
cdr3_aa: CASSLTSGGADTQYF
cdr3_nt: TGTGCCAGCAGCTTGACAAGCGGGGGAGCAGATACGCAGTATTTT

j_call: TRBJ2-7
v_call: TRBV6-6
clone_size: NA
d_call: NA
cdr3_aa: CASSYRRGWDYEQYF
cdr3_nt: TGTGCCAGCAGTTACCGGAGGGGTTGGGACTACGAGCAGTACTTC

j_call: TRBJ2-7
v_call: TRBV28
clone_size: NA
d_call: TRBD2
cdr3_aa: CASSHEEFTSGSVYEQYF
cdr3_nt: TGTGCCAGCAGCCATGAGGAATTCACTAGCGGGAGTGTTTACGAGCAGTACTTC

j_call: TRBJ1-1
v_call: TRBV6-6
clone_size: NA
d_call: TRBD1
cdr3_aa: CASSLYRGANTEAFF
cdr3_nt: TGTGCCAGCAGCCTATACAGGGGGGCGAACACTGAAGCTTTCTTT

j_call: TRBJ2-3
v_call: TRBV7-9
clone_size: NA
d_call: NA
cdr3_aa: CASSIGAETDTQYF
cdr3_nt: TGTGCCAGCAGCATAGGAGCGGAGACGGATACACAGTATTTT

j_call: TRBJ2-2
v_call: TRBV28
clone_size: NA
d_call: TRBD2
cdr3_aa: CASSILTKRGTGELFF
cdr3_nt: TGTGCCAGCAGTATACTAACCAAGCGGGGTACCGGGGAGCTGTTTTTT

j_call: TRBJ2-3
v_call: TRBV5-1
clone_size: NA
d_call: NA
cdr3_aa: CASSLGGGNTDTQYF
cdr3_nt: TGCGCCAGCAGCTTGGGGGGCGGCAACACAGATACGCAGTATTTT

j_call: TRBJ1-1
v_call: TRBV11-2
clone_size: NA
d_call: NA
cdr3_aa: CASSFGGGVSTEAFF
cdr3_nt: TGTGCCAGCAGCTTTGGGGGGGGCGTAAGCACTGAAGCTTTCTTT